The 20 T cell receptor beta chains listed next were all sequenced from one sample in a study of cytomegalovirus exposure and HLA in healthy donors. Profiled with immunoSEQ multiplex PCR; TCRdb holds only in-frame clones, not every one. The sample contains over 65,000 clones, roughly 92% of which appear only once. The sequenced material came from PBMCs. These receptors were collected from a woman aged 18-35 years in good health and CMV-seropositive.

This chain joins TRBV5-6 and TRBJ2-7, with TRBD1 as a possible D gene (5 bases). Germline V gene sequence: CDR1 SGHDT, CDR2 YYEEEE. V lost 4 bases, J lost 4 bases, and 18 bases lay in between. The CDR3 sequence is 15 residues long. Written as DNA, the CDR3 is TGTGCCAGCAGCCGCCGGTTTGGACATCGTTACGAGCAGTACTTC. It encodes CASSRRFGHRYEQYF.

The chain joins TRBV15 to TRBJ1-2, with 8 positions matching TRBD1. The junction had 4 bases not matched to a gene; V was cut back by 5 bases and J by 5 bases. Looked up from germline, CDR1 is LNHNV and CDR2 is YYDKDF (reference sequence). CDR3 size: 13 residues. CDR3: CATSRDRGYGYTF. The CDR3 region has the DNA TGTGCCACCAGCCGCGACAGGGGATATGGCTACACCTTC. The whole variable domain, filled in from reference TRBV15 and TRBJ1-2, reads DAMVIQNPRYQVTQFGKPVTLSCSQTLNHNVMYWYQQKSSQAPKLLFHYYDKDFNNEADTPDNFQSRRPNTSFCFLDIRSPGLGDTAMYLCATSRDRGYGYTFGSGTRLTVV.

This clone appeared a few times. The V gene is TRBV6-1, the J gene TRBJ2-7, with TRBD1 matching 8 bases. Germline trimming cut 7 bases from V and 2 bases from J; bases unmatched to any gene: 7. There are 14 residues in the CDR3. Germline loops: CDR1 MNHNS, CDR2 SASEGT. In nucleotides, the CDR3 is TGTGCCAGCACCCGGGACAGGCTCACCTACGAGCAGTACTTC. Its translation is CASTRDRLTYEQYF.

The chain joins TRBV2 to TRBJ2-1, with 10 nucleotides matching TRBD2. V was pared by 1 base and J by 3 bases, with 15 bases of the junction left unmatched. Germline values: CDR1 SNHLY, CDR2 FYNNEI. This CDR3 has 20 amino acids. In DNA, the CDR3 is TGTGCCAGCAGTGAAGAATTGGAACTAGCGGGATCGGACCGCTACAATGAGCAGTTCTTC. This encodes CASSEELELAGSDRYNEQFF.

As DNA, the CDR3 is TGTGCCAGCAGCCAACAGGGGGGAAGGGGTTATAGCAATCAGCCCCAGCATTTT. Its protein is CASSQQGGRGYSNQPQHF. The chain uses TRBV5-4 and TRBJ1-5, with TRBD1 identical over 8 bases. This CDR3 spans 18 amino acids. V lost 4 bases and J lost 0; bases outside the gene matches: 12. Germline CDR1 reads SGHNT; CDR2 reads YYREEE (reference sequence).

J is TRBJ2-5 and V is TRBV5-6, with a possible D match to TRBD1 (5 bases). Looked up from germline, CDR1 is SGHDT and CDR2 is YYEEEE. V dropped 4 bases and J dropped 5 bases, with 27 bases sitting between them. This CDR3 spans 18 amino acids. CDR3 nucleotides: TGTGCCAGCAGCGCCCTTTCCACGGGTGGGGCGCGTGGGGAGACCCAGTACTTC. Protein sequence: CASSALSTGGARGETQYF.

The chain joins TRBV6-6 to TRBJ2-1; 10 bases are a match to TRBD1. The CDR3 is 15 residues long. The V gene end was trimmed by 0 bases and the J gene end by 8 bases; junction bases not matched to a gene: 4. Germline V gene sequence: CDR1 MNHNY, CDR2 SVGAGI (reference sequence). The CDR3 reads CASSYSGTGVDEQFF. The CDR3 DNA reads as TGTGCCAGCAGTTACTCCGGGACAGGGGTTGATGAGCAGTTCTTC.

The chain combines TRBV5-4 with TRBJ2-3; a weak D match, TRBD2 (5 bases). CDR3 length: 15 residues. V was shortened by 0 bases and J by 3 bases, with 11 bases between the two germline ends. Looked up from germline, CDR1 is SGHNT and CDR2 is YYREEE (reference sequence). CDR3 in DNA: TGTGCCAGCAGCTTGGGAGGGTACCGGACAGATACGCAGTATTTT. This sequence encodes CASSLGGYRTDTQYF.

The V gene is TRBV2, the J gene TRBJ2-3; 8 bases agree with TRBD2. Per the germline V gene, CDR1 is SNHLY and CDR2 is FYNNEI. Trimming cost V 6 bases and J 0 bases; bases outside gene matches: 5. The CDR3 covers 15 residues. The CDR3 region is CASRASGYSTDTQYF. CDR3 nucleotides: TGTGCCAGCAGGGCTAGCGGGTATAGCACAGATACGCAGTATTTT.

The sample holds one count of this clone. V is TRBV6-4 and J is TRBJ2-1; 11 nucleotides align to TRBD2. In germline, CDR1 is MRHNA, CDR2 SNTAGT. This CDR3 spans 15 amino acids. After removal of 0 bases from V and 9 bases from J, the junction contained 4 bases not matched to a gene. In DNA, the CDR3 is TGTGCCAGCAGTGACTCGACTAGCGGGGAAGCTGAGCAGTTCTTC. Protein: CASSDSTSGEAEQFF.

The rearrangement uses TRBV2 and TRBJ1-2; TRBD1 is a possible D gene (6 bases). This CDR3 has 15 amino acids. Germline V lookup: CDR1 SNHLY, CDR2 FYNNEI. Trimming removed 3 bases from V and 0 bases from J, with 11 bases in between. The CDR3 DNA reads TGTGCCAGCAGTGATACAGGGTACCCTAACTATGGCTACACCTTC. This codes for CASSDTGYPNYGYTF.

The chain employs TRBV7-2 and TRBJ2-2; no firm D call. V dropped 3 bases and J dropped 4 bases, with 3 bases sitting between them. This CDR3 region has 12 residues. The germline gives CDR1 SGHTA, CDR2 FQGNSA. CDR3 nucleotides: TGTGCCAGCAGCTTGAGCACCGGGGAGCTGTTTTTT. Its protein product is CASSLSTGELFF.

The chain employs TRBV19 and TRBJ2-3, with 7 bases aligning to TRBD1. Germline trimming cut 4 bases from V and 4 bases from J; bases unmatched to any gene: 5. CDR1 and CDR2 (germline): LNHDA, SQIVND (reference sequence). The CDR3 length is 14 residues. CDR3 sequence reads: CASSTTGKADTQYF. The CDR3 nucleotides read TGTGCCAGTAGTACGACAGGGAAGGCAGATACGCAGTATTTT.

J is TRBJ1-5 and V is TRBV6-6, with D hard to call. The CDR3 contains 13 residues. Deletions cut 8 bases from V and 0 bases from J, with 8 bases between. CDR1 is MNHNY and CDR2 is SVGAGI in the germline V gene (reference sequence). CDR3: CASAINSNQPQHF. The CDR3 coding sequence is TGTGCCAGCGCGATAAATAGCAATCAGCCCCAGCATTTT.

The CDR3 spells CASSLGLAGGDTQYF. The CDR3 bases are TGTGCCAGCTCCCTGGGGCTAGCGGGAGGGGATACGCAGTATTTT. This chain uses TRBV4-2 with TRBJ2-3; 12 bases are shared with TRBD2. V was clipped by 8 bases and J by 6 bases; unmatched bases: 9. There are 15 residues in the CDR3. Per the germline V gene, CDR1 is LGHNA and CDR2 is YNFKEQ.

The chain is built from TRBV7-2 and TRBJ1-3; D gene ambiguous. Looked up from germline, CDR1 is SGHTA and CDR2 is FQGNSA. The CDR3 sequence is 15 residues long. V lost 2 bases and J 0 bases, leaving 8 bases between the germline ends. CDR3 nucleotides: TGTGCCAGCAGCTTATTACAGACCTCTGGAAACACCATATATTTT. Translated, it gives CASSLLQTSGNTIYF. Full variable domain (outside the CDR3, taken from reference TRBV7-2 and TRBJ1-3): GAGVSQSPSNKVTEKGKDVELRCDPISGHTALYWYRQSLGQGLEFLIYFQGNSAPDKSGLPSDRFSAERTGGSVSTLTIQRTQQEDSAVYLCASSLLQTSGNTIYFGEGSWLTVV.

The chain uses TRBV7-2 and TRBJ2-3, with a tentative D call TRBD2 (5 bases). The CDR3 loop spans 13 amino acids. Germline assignment: CDR1 SGHTA and CDR2 FQGNSA. Trimming pared 0 bases from V and 4 bases from J, leaving 5 bases between. CDR3 sequence reads: CASSLAGADTQYF. The CDR3, as DNA: TGTGCCAGCAGCTTAGCGGGAGCAGATACGCAGTATTTT. Full variable domain (remainder filled in from reference TRBV7-2 and TRBJ2-3): GAGVSQSPSNKVTEKGKDVELRCDPISGHTALYWYRQSLGQGLEFLIYFQGNSAPDKSGLPSDRFSAERTGGSVSTLTIQRTQQEDSAVYLCASSLAGADTQYFGPGTRLTVL.

The chain uses TRBV5-1 and TRBJ2-6, with 8 bases identical to TRBD1. The CDR3 covers 17 residues. Losses at the gene ends were 3 bases for V and 1 base for J; bases not matched to a gene: 6. CDR1 and CDR2 from the germline V gene are SGHRS and YFSETQ. The CDR3 loop is CASSSRGLESGANVLTF. In DNA form, the CDR3 reads TGCGCCAGCAGCTCCAGGGGGCTAGAATCTGGGGCCAACGTCCTGACTTTC.

The chain recombines TRBV7-9 with TRBJ2-7; a weak D match, TRBD2 (6 bases). Germline V CDR1 and CDR2: SEHNR, FQNEAQ (reference sequence). V shed 5 bases and J shed 0 bases, with 11 bases lying between them. This CDR3 is 14 amino acids long. The chain's CDR3 is CASSPGDSSYEQYF. CDR3 coding DNA: TGTGCCAGCAGCCCGGGGGATAGCTCCTACGAGCAGTACTTC.

The chain is built from TRBV4-1 and TRBJ1-1; D not resolved. There are 15 residues in the CDR3. Deletions cut 5 bases from V and 3 bases from J, with 16 bases between. Germline V gene data show CDR1 as MGHRA and CDR2 as YSYEKL. CDR3 DNA sequence: TGCGCCAGCAGCGCGAGCCGTAGGAGCGACACTGAAGCTTTCTTT. This translates into CASSASRRSDTEAFF.